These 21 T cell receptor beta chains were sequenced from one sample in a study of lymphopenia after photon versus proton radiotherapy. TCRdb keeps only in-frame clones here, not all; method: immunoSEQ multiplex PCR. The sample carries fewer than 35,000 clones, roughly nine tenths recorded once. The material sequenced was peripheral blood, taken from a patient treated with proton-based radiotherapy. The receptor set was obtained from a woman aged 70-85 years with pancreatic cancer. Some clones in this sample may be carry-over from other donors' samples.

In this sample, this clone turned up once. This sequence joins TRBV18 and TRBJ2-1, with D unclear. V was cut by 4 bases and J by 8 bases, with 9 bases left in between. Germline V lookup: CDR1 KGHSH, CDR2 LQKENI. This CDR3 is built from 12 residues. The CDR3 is CASSLERDEQFF. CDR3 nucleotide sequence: TGTGCCAGCTCACTCGAACGTGATGAGCAGTTCTTC.

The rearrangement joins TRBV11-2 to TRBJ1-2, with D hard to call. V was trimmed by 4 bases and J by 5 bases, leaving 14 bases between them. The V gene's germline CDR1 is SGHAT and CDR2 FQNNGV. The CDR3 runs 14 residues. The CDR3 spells CASSSGSGRYGYTF. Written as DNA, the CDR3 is TGTGCCAGCAGCTCGGGGAGTGGACGTTATGGCTACACCTTC.

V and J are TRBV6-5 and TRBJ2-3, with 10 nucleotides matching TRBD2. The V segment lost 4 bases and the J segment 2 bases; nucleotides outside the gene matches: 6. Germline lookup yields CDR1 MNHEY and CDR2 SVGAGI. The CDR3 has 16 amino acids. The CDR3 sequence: CASSSRTSGYTDTQYF. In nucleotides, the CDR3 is TGTGCCAGCAGTTCGCGGACTAGCGGATACACAGATACGCAGTATTTT.

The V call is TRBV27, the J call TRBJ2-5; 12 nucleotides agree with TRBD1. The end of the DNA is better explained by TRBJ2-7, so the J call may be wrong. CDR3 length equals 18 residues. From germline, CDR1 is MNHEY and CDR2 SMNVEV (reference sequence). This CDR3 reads CASSLRDRGLTIWYEQYF. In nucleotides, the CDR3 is TGTGCCAGCAGTTTAAGGGACAGGGGGCTAACGATATGGTACGAGCAGTACTTC.

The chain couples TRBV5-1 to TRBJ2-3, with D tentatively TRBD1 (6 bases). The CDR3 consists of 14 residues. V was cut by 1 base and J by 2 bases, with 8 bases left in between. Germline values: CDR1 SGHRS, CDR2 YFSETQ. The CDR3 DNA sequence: TGCGCCAGCAGCTTGTGGGGGCTCACAGATACGCAGTATTTT. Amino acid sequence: CASSLWGLTDTQYF.

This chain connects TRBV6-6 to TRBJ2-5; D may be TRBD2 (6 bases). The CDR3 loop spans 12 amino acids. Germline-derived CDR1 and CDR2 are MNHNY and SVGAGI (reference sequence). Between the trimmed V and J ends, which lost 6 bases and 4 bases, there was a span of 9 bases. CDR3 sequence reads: CASSQGGETQYF. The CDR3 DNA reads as TGTGCCAGCAGCCAGGGAGGAGAGACCCAGTACTTC.

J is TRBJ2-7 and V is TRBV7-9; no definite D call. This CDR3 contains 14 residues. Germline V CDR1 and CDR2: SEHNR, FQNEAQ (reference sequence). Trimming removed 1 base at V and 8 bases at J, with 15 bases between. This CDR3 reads CASSLVSGFDKQYF. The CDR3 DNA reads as TGTGCCAGCAGCTTAGTTTCCGGGTTTGACAAGCAGTACTTC. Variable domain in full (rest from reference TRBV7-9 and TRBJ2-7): DTGVSQNPRHKITKRGQNVTFRCDPISEHNRLYWYRQTLGQGPEFLTYFQNEAQLEKSRLLSDRFSAERPKGSFSTLEIQRTEQGDSAMYLCASSLVSGFDKQYFGPGTRLTVT.

The CDR3: CAISEARDRGNGYTF. For the CDR3, the DNA is TGTGCCATCAGTGAGGCCCGGGACAGGGGCAATGGCTACACCTTC. The rearrangement links TRBV10-3 to TRBJ1-2; 10 bases agree with TRBD1. V shed 2 bases, J shed 6 bases, and the junction held 6 bases outside the gene matches. Per germline, CDR1 ENHRY and CDR2 SYGVKD. The CDR3 has 15 residues.

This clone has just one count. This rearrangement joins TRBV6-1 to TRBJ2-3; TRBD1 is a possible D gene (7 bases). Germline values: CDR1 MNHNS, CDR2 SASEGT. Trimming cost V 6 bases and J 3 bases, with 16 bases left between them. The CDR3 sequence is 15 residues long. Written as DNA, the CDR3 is TGTGCCAGCAGGGAGGGGGCAATTGGAACAGATACGCAGTATTTT. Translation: CASREGAIGTDTQYF.

CDR3 nucleotide sequence: TGCAGCGTTGAAGATGGGGGGGCCGGCTACGAGCAGTACTTC. Residues: CSVEDGGAGYEQYF. The V call is TRBV29-1, the J call TRBJ2-7; D is perhaps TRBD2 (7 bases). Looked up from germline, CDR1 is SQVTM and CDR2 is ANQGSEA. V was cut by 0 bases and J by 3 bases, with 12 bases left in between. This CDR3 spans 14 amino acids.

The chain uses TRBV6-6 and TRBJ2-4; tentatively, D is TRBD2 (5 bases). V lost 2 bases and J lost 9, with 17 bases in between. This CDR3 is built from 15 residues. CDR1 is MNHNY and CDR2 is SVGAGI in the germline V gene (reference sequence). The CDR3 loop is CASSYTQDTRGIQYF. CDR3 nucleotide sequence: TGTGCCAGCAGTTACACCCAAGATACCCGGGGCATTCAGTACTTC.

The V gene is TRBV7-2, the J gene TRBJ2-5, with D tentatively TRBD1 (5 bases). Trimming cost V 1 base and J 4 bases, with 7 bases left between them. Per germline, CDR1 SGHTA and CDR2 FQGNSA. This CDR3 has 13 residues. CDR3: CASSLGRGETQYF. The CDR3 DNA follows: TGTGCCAGCAGCTTAGGAAGGGGAGAGACCCAGTACTTC.

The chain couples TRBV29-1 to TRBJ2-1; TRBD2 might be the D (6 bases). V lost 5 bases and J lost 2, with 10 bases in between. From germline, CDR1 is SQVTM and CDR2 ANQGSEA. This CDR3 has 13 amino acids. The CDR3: CSVRRDAYNEQFF. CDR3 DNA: TGCAGCGTTAGGAGGGATGCCTACAATGAGCAGTTCTTC.

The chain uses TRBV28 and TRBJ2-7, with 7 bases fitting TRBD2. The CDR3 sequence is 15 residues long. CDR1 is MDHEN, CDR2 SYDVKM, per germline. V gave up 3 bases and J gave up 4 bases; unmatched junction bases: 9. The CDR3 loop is CASSLGGSTAYEQYF. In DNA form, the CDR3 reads TGTGCCAGCAGTTTGGGGGGGTCGACAGCTTACGAGCAGTACTTC.

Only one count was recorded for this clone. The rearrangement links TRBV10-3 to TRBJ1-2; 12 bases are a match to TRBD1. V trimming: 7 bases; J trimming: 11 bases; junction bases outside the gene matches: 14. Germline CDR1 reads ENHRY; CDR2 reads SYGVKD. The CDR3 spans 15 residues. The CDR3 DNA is TGTGCCATCACCGCCGGGACAGGGGGCTTTGTTGATTACACCTTC. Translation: CAITAGTGGFVDYTF.

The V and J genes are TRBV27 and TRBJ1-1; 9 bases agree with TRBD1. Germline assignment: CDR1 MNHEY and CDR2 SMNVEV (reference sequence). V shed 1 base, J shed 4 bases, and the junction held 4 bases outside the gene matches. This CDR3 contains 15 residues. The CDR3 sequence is CASSLLGQGSTEAFF. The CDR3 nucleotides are TGTGCCAGCAGTTTATTAGGACAGGGGAGCACTGAAGCTTTCTTT.

In nucleotides, the CDR3 is TGTGCCAGCAGCTTGGCTGGGGGCTGGGGCAATTACGAGCAGTACTTC. Translating gives CASSLAGGWGNYEQYF. The chain joins TRBV5-4 to TRBJ2-7, with a weak D call TRBD1 (6 bases). This CDR3 has 16 residues. With 0 bases removed from V and 4 bases from J, the gap between germline ends came to 17 bases. The germline V gene has CDR1 SGHNT and CDR2 YYREEE (reference sequence).

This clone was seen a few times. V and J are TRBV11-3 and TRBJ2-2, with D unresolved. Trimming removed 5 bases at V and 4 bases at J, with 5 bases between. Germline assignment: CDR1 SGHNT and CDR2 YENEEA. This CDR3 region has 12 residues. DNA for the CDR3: TGTGCCAGCAGCCCAGCCACCGGGGAGCTGTTTTTT. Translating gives CASSPATGELFF.

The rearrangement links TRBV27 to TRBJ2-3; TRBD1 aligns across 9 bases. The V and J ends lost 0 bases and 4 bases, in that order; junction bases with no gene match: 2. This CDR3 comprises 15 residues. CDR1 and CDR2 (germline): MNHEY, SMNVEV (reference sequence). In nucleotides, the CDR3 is TGTGCCAGCAGTTTATCCAGGACAGGGGCAGATACGCAGTATTTT. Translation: CASSLSRTGADTQYF.

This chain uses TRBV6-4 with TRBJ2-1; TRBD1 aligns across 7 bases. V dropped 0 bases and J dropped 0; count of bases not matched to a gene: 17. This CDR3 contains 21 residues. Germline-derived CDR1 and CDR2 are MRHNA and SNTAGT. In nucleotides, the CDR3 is TGTGCCAGCAGTGACTCGTGGGGTTGTAGGAGACAGGGAAGCTCCTACAATGAGCAGTTCTTC. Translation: CASSDSWGCRRQGSSYNEQFF.

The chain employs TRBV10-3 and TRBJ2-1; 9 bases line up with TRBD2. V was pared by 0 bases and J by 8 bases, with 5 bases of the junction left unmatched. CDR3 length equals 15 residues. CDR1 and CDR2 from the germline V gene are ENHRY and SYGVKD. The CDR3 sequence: CAISESVAGADEQFF. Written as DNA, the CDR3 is TGTGCCATCAGTGAGTCGGTAGCGGGAGCTGATGAGCAGTTCTTC.